This TCR beta chain was profiled in a study of blood T cells in healthy people across ages. Whole-study results and caveats: In the absence of known donor CMV status, changes in expanded clonotypes were possibly confounded. TCR beta diversity per million T cells fell roughly linearly with age.

Primers used in a second PCR of about 6 to 11 cycles were a sample-barcoded 5' primer and a J-beta primer mix. A template-switch adaptor that had 12 random nucleotides put a tag on each cDNA molecule. TCRdb independently ran MiXCR on the 5' RACE reads; one entry per CDR3 protein. The repertoire consists of about 380,000 distinct CDR3 sequences, with 52% occurring once and the leading ten covering 50% to 65%. To note about this clonotype: What it recognizes is unknown.

The sequence was obtained from a man in his 60s in good health. Input material: blood.

The CDR3 DNA reads TGTGCCAGCAGCCAAGATGAGGGTCCGAGCACAGATACGCAGTATTTT. Protein sequence: CASSQDEGPSTDTQYF. The V gene is TRBV3-1, the J gene TRBJ2-3; D perhaps matches TRBD2 (5 bases). CDR3 length: 16 amino acids. V was trimmed by 0 bases and J by 0 bases, leaving 10 bases between them. Germline values: CDR1 LGHDT, CDR2 YNNKEL (reference sequence).